This TCR beta chain was profiled in a study of blood T cells in healthy people across ages. V dropped 3 bases and J dropped 2 bases, with 15 bases sitting between them. The CDR3 contains 15 residues. The germline V gene encodes CDR1 SGHRS and CDR2 YFSETQ. This clonotype was picked up a small number of times. A second PCR, run for about 6 to 11 cycles, used a sample-barcoded 5' primer plus a J-beta primer mix. Each TCR beta cDNA got a 12-nucleotide random molecular identifier. TCRdb redid the calling of the 5' RACE reads with MiXCR, one entry per CDR3 protein. The sample holds fewer than 900,000 distinct CDR3 sequences, around 46% seen once.

The sample consisted of blood. The chain uses TRBV5-1 and TRBJ2-7; tentative D call: TRBD1 (5 bases). This TCR derives from a woman aged 55 to 70 in good health. CDR3 protein: CASSYLSVGPYEQYF. As DNA, the CDR3 is TGCGCCAGCAGCTATCTTTCGGTGGGGCCCTACGAGCAGTACTTC.